This TCR beta chain was identified in a study of somatic mutations in cytotoxic T cells in rheumatoid arthritis. At the level of the study: Patient blood (approximately 30 ml EDTA) was drawn right after diagnosis, before any treatment. Flow-sorting brought some V beta antibody-stained T-cell populations to nearly 100% purity, V beta1+ cells sequenced for TCRB among them. Whole-study findings and limits: Nothing was done to adjust for multiple comparisons when TRBV07 showed up slightly less in rheumatoid arthritis patients. For rheumatoid arthritis patients, CD8+ clonality increased with age, whereas it did not in healthy controls.

A note on this clone: Its antigen is unidentified.

This CDR3 has 15 residues. J was trimmed by 3 bases and V by 5 bases; bases with no gene match: 6. Germline CDR1 and CDR2: SNHLY and FYNNEI. The table came from immunoSEQ multiplex PCR; TCRdb's copy has only in-frame clones and leaves some out. In the table there are 12,000 to 15,000 clones, around nine tenths of which are singletons. The genes are TRBV2 and TRBJ2-7; 11 bases agree with TRBD1. This TCR was recovered from a man aged 65-85 years with rheumatoid arthritis. The sample consisted of CD4+ T cells sorted from blood. The CDR3 DNA sequence: TGTGCCAGCAGTCCGCGGGGACAGGGGGACTACGAGCAGTACTTC. Protein: CASSPRGQGDYEQYF.